This entry lists 32 T cell receptor beta chains sequenced from one sample in a study of T-cell reconstitution after alpha-beta-depleted transplantation in children. Construction of the TCRbeta library involved unique molecular identifiers. TCRdb used MiXCR to reprocess the PCR reads, holding one entry per CDR3 protein. In the table there are 190,000 or so distinct CDR3 sequences, roughly 6.3% of which are singletons. This specimen was PBMCs, taken before TCRalphabeta/CD19-depleted stem cell transplant. The receptors here all came from a girl less than two years old with combined immunodeficiency, due to receive a stem cell transplant.

This clonotype is a singleton in its sample. This may arise from a read error, as a much more abundant clone is one base away. The chain employs TRBV29-1 and TRBJ2-7, with a weak D call TRBD2 (6 bases). Trimming shortened V by 6 bases and J by 6 bases, and 18 bases separated the two germline ends. The CDR3 runs 13 residues. Germline assignment: CDR1 SQVTM and CDR2 ANQGSEA. CDR3 residues: CSVLSGGSCEQYF. CDR3 DNA sequence: TGCAGCGTCCTGAGCGGAGGGAGCTGCGAGCAGTACTTC.

Concerning this clonotype: A much larger clone lies one base from this, so it may be a read error. This rearrangement joins TRBV6-2 or TRBV6-3 to TRBJ2-2; TRBD1 might be the D (6 bases). Germline CDR1 reads MNHEY; CDR2 reads SVGEGT. The CDR3 loop spans 15 amino acids. V was trimmed by 8 bases and J by 7 bases, leaving 20 bases between them. CDR3 residues: CASGPLDSLSGELFF. The CDR3 DNA sequence: TGTGCCAGCGGTCCCCTGGACAGTTTGAGCGGGGAGCTGTTTTTT.

There are many counts of this clonotype. The V gene is TRBV25-1, the J gene TRBJ2-1, with a tentative D call TRBD2 (5 bases). V was pared by 2 bases and J by 0 bases, with 32 bases between. The CDR3 spans 23 residues. Germline V gene lookup returns CDR1 MGHDK and CDR2 SYGVNS. The CDR3 DNA sequence: TGTGCCAGCAGTGAAACGGGTTGGATAGGGCAGGCTGGACTTAGCTTCTCCTACAATGAGCAGTTCTTC. It codes for CASSETGWIGQAGLSFSYNEQFF.

This clonotype was seen ten or more times. The chain joins TRBV29-1 to TRBJ2-1; 9 nucleotides align to TRBD1. The CDR3 is 16 amino acids. Germline loops: CDR1 SQVTM, CDR2 ANQGSEA. Trimming took 2 bases from V and 4 from J; bases not matched to a gene: 9. This CDR3 is CSVEYSGTGRYNEQFF. In DNA, the CDR3 is TGCAGCGTTGAATATTCCGGGACAGGGAGATACAATGAGCAGTTCTTC.

This clonotype was observed at least ten times. This rearrangement joins TRBV4-3 to TRBJ2-7; D call uncertain. Germline CDR1 LGHNA, CDR2 YSLEER. V lost 2 bases to trimming and J lost 2 bases, with 7 bases between them. The CDR3 loop spans 13 amino acids. The CDR3 bases are TGCGCCAGCAGCCAAACACGAACCTACGAGCAGTACTTC. Its translation is CASSQTRTYEQYF.

This clonotype was recorded many times. In DNA, the CDR3 is TGCGCCAGCAGCCAAGATAGTCTAGCGGGGGGGCCAGGGGAGACCCAGTACTTC. Protein: CASSQDSLAGGPGETQYF. The chain combines TRBV4-1 with TRBJ2-5, with 12 bases that match TRBD2. V trimming: 0 bases; J trimming: 5 bases; junction bases outside the gene matches: 10. This CDR3 spans 18 amino acids. CDR1 and CDR2 from the germline V gene are MGHRA and YSYEKL.

The table lists this clonotype with a few counts. The chain employs TRBV7-3 and TRBJ2-2, with 8 bases aligning to TRBD2. The CDR3 runs 15 residues. The germline V gene encodes CDR1 SGHTA and CDR2 FQGTGA. The J segment lost 2 bases and the V segment lost 5 bases, leaving 4 bases of the junction unmatched. The CDR3 reads CASSRGGRNTGELFF. In DNA form, the CDR3 reads TGTGCCAGCAGCCGGGGGGGCCGTAACACCGGGGAGCTGTTTTTT.

This clonotype was counted at least ten times. This chain links TRBV19 with TRBJ2-1, with D maybe TRBD2 (6 bases). The CDR3 is 15 amino acids. V lost 1 base and J 7 bases, leaving 14 bases between the germline ends. From germline, CDR1 is LNHDA and CDR2 SQIVND (reference sequence). CDR3 nucleotides: TGTGCCAGTAGTATAGTGGCGGGAAGAGTAAATGAGCAGTTCTTC. Protein sequence: CASSIVAGRVNEQFF.

The table lists this clonotype with many counts. The V gene is TRBV6-5, the J gene TRBJ2-2; unclear D gene. V was clipped by 2 bases and J by 5 bases, with 15 bases between them. There are 16 residues in the CDR3. Germline V gene sequence: CDR1 MNHEY, CDR2 SVGAGI. DNA of the CDR3: TGTGCCAGCAGTTACGGACCTGCTTTGAAGACCGGGGAGCTGTTTTTT. It codes for CASSYGPALKTGELFF.

The gene calls are TRBV10-3 and TRBJ1-2, with D possibly being TRBD1 (6 bases). This CDR3 has 13 residues. Per the germline V gene, CDR1 is ENHRY and CDR2 is SYGVKD. V lost 4 bases, J lost 3 bases, and 9 bases lay in between. CDR3 amino acids: CAISGAGDYGYTF. In nucleotides, the CDR3 is TGTGCCATCAGTGGGGCAGGGGACTATGGCTACACCTTC.

Concerning this clonotype: With a much larger clone just one base away, this may be a read error. No conserved phenylalanine or tryptophan is present at the end of the CDR3, so a read error is the likely explanation. The V and J genes are TRBV4-1 and TRBJ2-4; unclear D gene. The CDR3 sequence is 14 residues long. Trimming left V 8 bases short and J 0 bases short, with 11 bases between. Germline assignment: CDR1 MGHRA and CDR2 YSYEKL. CDR3 DNA sequence: TGCGCCAGCCGGGCAGTACTAGCCAAAAACATTCAGTACTGC. Its protein product is CASRAVLAKNIQYC.

This clonotype was seen more than once but under ten times. The V gene is TRBV4-1, the J gene TRBJ2-7, with 8 bases matching TRBD2. The V gene's germline CDR1 is MGHRA and CDR2 YSYEKL. This CDR3 has 15 amino acids. V lost 0 bases and J lost 2; bases outside the gene matches: 3. CDR3 DNA: TGCGCCAGCAGCCAAGACTTGCGGGGGGCCTACGAGCAGTACTTC. It encodes CASSQDLRGAYEQYF.

The table lists this clonotype with many counts. The chain's CDR3 is CASSLEMRLLNIQYF. The CDR3 nucleotides read TGTGCCAGCAGCTTAGAAATGAGGCTTTTGAACATTCAGTACTTC. V and J are TRBV7-2 and TRBJ2-4; D unresolved. Trimming took off 1 base at V and 7 bases at J, with 14 bases between the two ends. Germline V lookup: CDR1 SGHTA, CDR2 FQGNSA. This CDR3 is 15 amino acids long. The full variable domain, completed using reference TRBV7-2 and TRBJ2-4, is GAGVSQSPSNKVTEKGKDVELRCDPISGHTALYWYRQSLGQGLEFLIYFQGNSAPDKSGLPSDRFSAERTGGSVSTLTIQRTQQEDSAVYLCASSLEMRLLNIQYFGAGTRLSVL.

This clonotype has a count of ten or more. The chain links TRBV19 to TRBJ2-7, with 8 nucleotides matching TRBD1. V trimming: 5 bases; J trimming: 3 bases; junction bases outside the gene matches: 9. The CDR3 covers 15 residues. Germline values: CDR1 LNHDA, CDR2 SQIVND (reference sequence). The CDR3 sequence: CASSPWTGSNYEQYF. CDR3 sequence (DNA): TGTGCCAGTAGTCCCTGGACAGGGTCAAACTACGAGCAGTACTTC.

The DNA for the CDR3 is TGCGCCAGCAGCCAAGGGCCCGGGACTAGCGGGGTGGAGCAGTACTTC. Translation gives CASSQGPGTSGVEQYF. This chain uses TRBV4-3 with TRBJ2-7; TRBD2 matches 13 bases. Germline values: CDR1 LGHNA, CDR2 YSLEER. V shed 1 base, J shed 7 bases, and the junction held 7 bases outside the gene matches. The CDR3 covers 16 residues.

This clonotype was picked up many times. The chain couples TRBV28 to TRBJ2-1, with D perhaps matching TRBD1 or TRBD2 (6 bases each). CDR1 is MDHEN and CDR2 is SYDVKM in the germline V gene. The germline V and J ends were trimmed by 6 bases and 5 bases, with 23 bases remaining between them. This CDR3 region has 17 residues. The CDR3 region has the DNA TGTGCCAGCAGACCGACCCCCTACCGAGGGGGGAACAATGAGCAGTTCTTC. Translated, it gives CASRPTPYRGGNNEQFF.

This clonotype was seen repeatedly, ten times or more. The chain couples TRBV4-3 to TRBJ2-5; 8 nucleotides line up with TRBD1. Germline V lookup: CDR1 LGHNA, CDR2 YSLEER. The V and J ends lost 1 base and 5 bases, in that order; junction bases with no gene match: 6. This CDR3 is 15 amino acids long. CDR3: CASSQGQGALETQYF. The CDR3 region has the DNA TGCGCCAGCAGCCAAGGGCAGGGGGCGCTTGAGACCCAGTACTTC.

This clonotype has just a few counts. The chain recombines TRBV6-5 with TRBJ2-7; a possible D gene is TRBD1 (6 bases). Looked up from germline, CDR1 is MNHEY and CDR2 is SVGAGI. CDR3 length: 15 residues. V was pared by 7 bases and J by 6 bases, with 22 bases between. The CDR3 bases are TGTGCCAGCACCCCAAGACGGACAGAGGGCATCGAGCAGTACTTC. Translated: CASTPRRTEGIEQYF.

This clonotype has ten or more counts. The V and J genes are TRBV5-1 and TRBJ2-7, with D perhaps TRBD2 (6 bases). This CDR3 has 17 residues. Trimming removed 1 base from V and 0 bases from J, with 17 bases in between. Per the germline V gene, CDR1 is SGHRS and CDR2 is YFSETQ. The CDR3 sequence: CASSLSPGLAGSYEQYF. The CDR3 nucleotides read TGCGCCAGCAGCTTGTCGCCGGGACTGGCGGGCTCCTACGAGCAGTACTTC.

This clonotype was seen ten or more times. The CDR3 bases are TGCAGCGTTGACGCTAAAGGGGGCCGCCAAGAGACCCAGTACTTC. This sequence encodes CSVDAKGGRQETQYF. The V gene is TRBV29-1, the J gene TRBJ2-5; 7 bases match TRBD1. CDR3 length: 15 amino acids. The V and J ends lost 3 bases and 1 base, in that order; junction bases with no gene match: 8. Germline-derived CDR1 and CDR2 are SQVTM and ANQGSEA.

This clonotype came up many times. The V and J genes are TRBV12-3 or TRBV12-4 and TRBJ2-7; 8 bases line up with TRBD2. The CDR3 length is 15 residues. V lost 6 bases, J lost 7 bases, and 14 bases stayed unmatched. The CDR3 DNA is TGTGCCAGCAGCCTACCCCGGGAGGGGTCGGGGGAGCAGTACTTC. Its translation is CASSLPREGSGEQYF.

The V call is TRBV15, the J call TRBJ2-5, with 9 bases lining up with TRBD1. V gave up 4 bases and J gave up 2 bases; unmatched junction bases: 8. CDR1 is LNHNV, CDR2 YYDKDF, per germline (reference sequence). The CDR3 runs to 16 residues. CDR3 region: CATSNDRGFRQETQYF. In DNA form, the CDR3 reads TGTGCCACCAGCAACGACAGGGGGTTTAGGCAAGAGACCCAGTACTTC. Full variable domain (missing parts from reference TRBV15 and TRBJ2-5): DAMVIQNPRYQVTQFGKPVTLSCSQTLNHNVMYWYQQKSSQAPKLLFHYYDKDFNNEADTPDNFQSRRPNTSFCFLDIRSPGLGDTAMYLCATSNDRGFRQETQYFGPGTRLLVL.

This clonotype was picked up many times. The CDR3 bases are TGCGCCAGCAGCCAAGTGGACAGGGGCTTTGGCTACACCTTC. It is translated as CASSQVDRGFGYTF. The chain employs TRBV4-1 and TRBJ1-2, with TRBD1 matching 9 bases. The V gene's germline CDR1 is MGHRA and CDR2 YSYEKL. J lost 7 bases, V lost 1 base, and 4 bases had no gene match. The CDR3 loop spans 14 amino acids.

This clonotype was detected ten times or more. The chain is built from TRBV7-9 and TRBJ2-2; tentatively, D is TRBD1 (6 bases). Germline lookup yields CDR1 SEHNR and CDR2 FQNEAQ (reference sequence). The CDR3 extends over 15 amino acids. The V end was cut by 2 bases, the J end by 5 bases, with 12 bases between. CDR3 DNA sequence: TGTGCCAGCAGCTTATGGGACAATCCGACCGGGGAGCTGTTTTTT. This codes for CASSLWDNPTGELFF. Together with reference TRBV7-9 and TRBJ2-2, the CDR3 gives the full variable domain: DTGVSQNPRHKITKRGQNVTFRCDPISEHNRLYWYRQTLGQGPEFLTYFQNEAQLEKSRLLSDRFSAERPKGSFSTLEIQRTEQGDSAMYLCASSLWDNPTGELFFGEGSRLTVL.

This clonotype was observed at least ten times. The rearrangement links TRBV29-1 to TRBJ2-1, with 8 bases fitting TRBD1. Germline V CDR1 and CDR2: SQVTM, ANQGSEA. The trim removed 3 bases at V and 5 bases at J, leaving 6 bases unmatched. The length of the CDR3 is 14 residues. The CDR3 sequence: CSVDSTRGHNEQFF. As DNA, the CDR3 is TGCAGCGTTGATTCGACCAGGGGGCACAATGAGCAGTTCTTC.

There are many counts of this clonotype. The chain links TRBV28 to TRBJ2-5, with D maybe TRBD1 (6 bases). V dropped 1 base and J dropped 7 bases, with 31 bases sitting between them. This CDR3 has 20 amino acids. CDR1 MDHEN and CDR2 SYDVKM come from the germline V gene. The CDR3 reads CASSLSYGSPLGTITGTQYF. The CDR3 DNA follows: TGTGCCAGCAGTTTATCCTACGGGTCCCCACTAGGGACAATAACGGGGACCCAGTACTTC. Full variable domain (missing parts from reference TRBV28 and TRBJ2-5): DVKVTQSSRYLVKRTGEKVFLECVQDMDHENMFWYRQDPGLGLRLIYFSYDVKMKEKGDIPEGYSVSREKKERFSLILESASTNQTSMYLCASSLSYGSPLGTITGTQYFGPGTRLLVL.

The chain carries TRBV2 and TRBJ1-1; TRBD1 is a possible D gene (5 bases). Germline V gene data show CDR1 as SNHLY and CDR2 as FYNNEI. This CDR3 has 12 residues. Deletions cut 6 bases from V and 11 bases from J, with 16 bases between. CDR3 in amino acids: CASSVQGWGAFF. The CDR3 nucleotides read TGTGCCAGCAGCGTTCAGGGTTGGGGGGCTTTCTTT. Based on the CDR3 plus reference TRBV2 and TRBJ1-1, the full variable domain is EPEVTQTPSHQVTQMGQEVILRCVPISNHLYFYWYRQILGQKVEFLVSFYNNEISEKSEIFDDQFSVERPDGSNFTLKIRSTKLEDSAMYFCASSVQGWGAFFGQGTRLTVV.

This clonotype was counted ten times or more. The rearrangement joins TRBV29-1 to TRBJ1-2, with 10 bases identical to TRBD1. Germline trimming cut 7 bases from V and 5 bases from J; bases unmatched to any gene: 1. The length of the CDR3 is 11 residues. Looked up from germline, CDR1 is SQVTM and CDR2 is ANQGSEA. The CDR3 loop is CSAGQGYGYTF. CDR3 nucleotide sequence: TGCAGCGCGGGACAGGGGTATGGCTACACCTTC.

Ten or more counts support this clonotype. The chain is built from TRBV6-2 or TRBV6-3 and TRBJ2-1; 9 bases are a match to TRBD2. The junction had 6 bases not matched to a gene; V was cut back by 5 bases and J by 4 bases. Per the germline V gene, CDR1 is MNHEY and CDR2 is SVGEGT. CDR3 size: 15 residues. The CDR3 bases are TGTGCCAGCAGTCCCCGACTAGCGGTATACAATGAGCAGTTCTTC. As protein: CASSPRLAVYNEQFF.

This clonotype has at least ten counts. The chain has TRBV29-1 and TRBJ2-7, with D maybe TRBD1 (5 bases). The CDR3 sequence is 12 residues long. Trimming left V 4 bases short and J 2 bases short, with 9 bases between. The germline CDR1 and CDR2 sequences are SQVTM and ANQGSEA. CDR3 amino acids: CSVVWGPYEQYF. The CDR3 DNA reads as TGCAGCGTTGTATGGGGCCCCTACGAGCAGTACTTC.

This clonotype has a count of ten or more. The gene calls are TRBV4-2 and TRBJ2-1; D is perhaps TRBD1 (5 bases). This CDR3 has 16 amino acids. Germline loops: CDR1 LGHNA, CDR2 YNFKEQ. Trimming pared 0 bases from V and 1 base from J, leaving 10 bases between. The DNA of the CDR3 is TGTGCCAGCAGCCAAGAACCAGGGATATCCTACAATGAGCAGTTCTTC. This gives the protein CASSQEPGISYNEQFF.

This clonotype was seen repeatedly, ten times or more. The chain links TRBV7-8 to TRBJ2-1, with D unresolved. Looked up from germline, CDR1 is SGHVS and CDR2 is FQNEAQ. The CDR3 spans 13 residues. The V end was cut by 3 bases, the J end by 10 bases, with 13 bases between. The CDR3 bases are TGTGCCAGCAGCTTTGGCGCCGTGGGAGAGCAGTTCTTC. Encoded protein: CASSFGAVGEQFF.